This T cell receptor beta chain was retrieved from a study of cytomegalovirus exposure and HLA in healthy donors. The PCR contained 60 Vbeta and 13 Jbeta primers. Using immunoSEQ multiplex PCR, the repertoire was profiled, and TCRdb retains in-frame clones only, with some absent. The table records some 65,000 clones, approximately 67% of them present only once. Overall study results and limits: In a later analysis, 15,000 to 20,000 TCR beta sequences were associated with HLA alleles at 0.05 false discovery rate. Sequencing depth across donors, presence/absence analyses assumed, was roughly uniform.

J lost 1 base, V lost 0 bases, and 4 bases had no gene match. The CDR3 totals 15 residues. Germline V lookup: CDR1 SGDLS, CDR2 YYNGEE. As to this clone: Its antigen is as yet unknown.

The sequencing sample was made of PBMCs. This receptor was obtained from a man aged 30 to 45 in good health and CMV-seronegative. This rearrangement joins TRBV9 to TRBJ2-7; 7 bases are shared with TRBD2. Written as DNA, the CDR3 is TGTGCCAGCAGCGTAGCTGGGGGGGAATCCTACGAGCAGTACTTC. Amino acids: CASSVAGGESYEQYF.